Following are 24 T cell receptor beta chains from one sample sequenced in a study of control samples from healthy donors and cancer patients (TCRdb year 2020). The protocol used for the library was the immunoSEQ multiplex PCR assay. TCRdb limited this immuneACCESS table to in-frame rearrangements with V and J called. A share of clones is missing; checked studies link under half to unresolved V genes, and the rest is unexplained. The sample table records more than 65,000 clones; 84% of these occur just once. The top ten clonotypes cover roughly 15% of the sample. Sequenced input: blood. These receptors were obtained from a man in his fifties or sixties in good health.

The chain has TRBV19 and TRBJ1-1; TRBD1 agrees at 9 bases. This CDR3 is 15 amino acids long. Germline-derived CDR1 and CDR2 are LNHDA and SQIVND (reference sequence). V gave up 6 bases and J gave up 3 bases; unmatched junction bases: 8. CDR3 sequence reads: CASSVNRGHDTEAFF. CDR3 in DNA: TGTGCCAGTAGCGTGAACAGGGGGCATGACACTGAAGCTTTCTTT.

The rearrangement joins TRBV7-2 to TRBJ1-3; no reliable D call. This CDR3 has 15 residues. Germline V gene data show CDR1 as SGHTA and CDR2 as FQGNSA. Trimming pared 5 bases from V and 0 bases from J, leaving 11 bases between. CDR3 DNA: TGTGCCAGCAGCCGCCAAATAAGCTCTGGAAACACCATATATTTT. Its translation: CASSRQISSGNTIYF.

The chain employs TRBV29-1 and TRBJ2-1; D may correspond to TRBD1 or TRBD2 (5 bases each). CDR1 is SQVTM, CDR2 ANQGSEA, per germline. Trimming took off 5 bases at V and 8 bases at J, with 13 bases between the two ends. There are 12 residues in the CDR3. CDR3 loop: CSVSRQRDEQFF. CDR3 bases: TGCAGCGTTTCCCGACAGAGGGATGAGCAGTTCTTC.

The sample holds a few counts of this clone. The chain has TRBV3-1 (or the pseudogene TRBV3-2) and TRBJ2-7, with 9 bases identical to TRBD1. Per germline, CDR1 LGHDT and CDR2 YNNKEL (reference sequence). Trimming at V came to 5 bases and at J to 10 bases, leaving 3 bases not matched to a gene. This CDR3 spans 11 amino acids. The CDR3 is CASSWDREQYF. CDR3 nucleotide sequence: TGTGCCAGCAGCTGGGACAGGGAACAGTACTTC.

The sample holds one count of this clone. The J gene is TRBJ2-6, the V gene TRBV11-3, with 9 bases aligning to TRBD1. The CDR3 loop spans 17 amino acids. Germline-derived CDR1 and CDR2 are SGHNT and YENEEA. V lost 6 bases, J lost 0 bases, and 6 bases stayed unmatched. The DNA of the CDR3 is TGTGCCAGCAGTTTCGGGACAGGGAGCTCTGGGGCCAACGTCCTGACTTTC. Encoded protein: CASSFGTGSSGANVLTF.

This chain uses TRBV25-1 with TRBJ1-3, with a possible D match to TRBD1 (6 bases). CDR3 length: 18 amino acids. Trimming pared 3 bases from V and 0 bases from J, leaving 18 bases between. The germline gives CDR1 MGHDK, CDR2 SYGVNS. The CDR3 nucleotides are TGTGCCAGCAGTGATCCTCTGGACAGCCGAAGCTCTGGAAACACCATATATTTT. Translating it yields CASSDPLDSRSSGNTIYF.

J is TRBJ2-5 and V is TRBV30, with D possibly TRBD2 on 5 matching bases. The germline CDR1 and CDR2 sequences are GTSNPN and SVGIG (reference sequence). The V end was cut by 5 bases, the J end by 5 bases, with 21 bases between. CDR3 size: 15 residues. The CDR3 DNA follows: TGTGCCTGGGGCCTCGCGGGCCTCCCGGGGGAGACCCAGTACTTC. It encodes CAWGLAGLPGETQYF.

V is TRBV7-2 and J is TRBJ2-7; D is ambiguous. Trimming took 3 bases from V and 4 from J, leaving 7 bases between them. Germline CDR1 reads SGHTA; CDR2 reads FQGNSA. This CDR3 has 12 residues. The CDR3: CASSFDPYEQYF. CDR3 DNA: TGTGCCAGCAGCTTCGACCCTTACGAGCAGTACTTC.

A remark on this clone: Within the sample, other DNA sequences also encode this same CDR3. This sequence joins TRBV20-1 and TRBJ2-3; TRBD2 aligns across 8 bases. Germline-derived CDR1 and CDR2 are DFQATT and SNEGSKA (reference sequence). The J segment lost 3 bases and the V segment lost 3 bases, leaving 5 bases of the junction unmatched. The CDR3 has 14 residues. The CDR3 protein is CSASSGMGTDTQYF. The CDR3 DNA reads TGCAGTGCTAGTAGCGGGATGGGGACAGATACGCAGTATTTT.

This clone has a count of ten or more. The chain combines TRBV2 with TRBJ2-7; maybe TRBD1 (5 bases). The ends were cut back, 5 bases at V and 7 bases at J, with 21 bases in the middle. Looked up from germline, CDR1 is SNHLY and CDR2 is FYNNEI. The CDR3 contains 15 residues. The CDR3 loop is CASSTGWTNRGEQYF. Here the CDR3 DNA reads TGTGCCAGCAGTACAGGATGGACGAACCGTGGGGAGCAGTACTTC.

V usage is TRBV19 and J usage is TRBJ1-1, with no clear D. Trimming removed 4 bases from V and 5 bases from J, with 11 bases in between. This CDR3 is built from 13 residues. Germline assignment: CDR1 LNHDA and CDR2 SQIVND (reference sequence). The CDR3 DNA reads TGTGCCAGTAGTACCCAGAGGGTTACTGAAGCTTTCTTT. Translation: CASSTQRVTEAFF.

The rearrangement uses TRBV9 and TRBJ2-1; the match to TRBD2 covers 7 bases. This CDR3 is built from 15 residues. Unmatched junction bases numbered 3, after V lost 0 bases and J lost 3 bases. CDR1 and CDR2 (germline): SGDLS, YYNGEE. This CDR3 is CASSVDGRFYNEQFF. The CDR3 region has the DNA TGTGCCAGCAGCGTAGACGGGAGGTTCTACAATGAGCAGTTCTTC.

The J gene is TRBJ2-7, the V gene TRBV6-5, with D maybe TRBD1 (5 bases). The germline V and J ends were trimmed by 3 bases and 5 bases, with 20 bases remaining between them. CDR3 size: 16 residues. Germline CDR1 is MNHEY and CDR2 is SVGAGI. CDR3 in amino acids: CASSYSQGSAGHEQYF. The CDR3 DNA follows: TGTGCCAGCAGTTATAGCCAGGGATCCGCAGGGCACGAGCAGTACTTC.

The sample holds one count of this clone. The chain joins TRBV21-1 to TRBJ2-7; TRBD1 is taken as the D call from the table, unchecked against the DNA. TRBV21-1 is a documented pseudogene. The CDR3 is 15 amino acids. The CDR3 DNA reads TGTGCCAGCACAACCCAGGTCCCGCCCTACAACGAGCAGTACTTC. Residues: CASTTQVPPYNEQYF.

V and J are TRBV30 and TRBJ1-2; D call uncertain. This CDR3 comprises 13 residues. The V gene lost 0 bases and the J gene lost 1 base, with 6 bases spanning the gap. Germline V gene lookup returns CDR1 GTSNPN and CDR2 SVGIG (reference sequence). Here the CDR3 DNA reads TGTGCCTGGAGTGTGAGTCGTAACTATGGCTACACCTTC. It specifies CAWSVSRNYGYTF.

The chain has TRBV7-8 and TRBJ1-1, with D uncertain. This CDR3 is 12 amino acids long. The V end was cut by 7 bases, the J end by 5 bases, with 11 bases between. Germline CDR1 reads SGHVS; CDR2 reads FQNEAQ. DNA of the CDR3: TGTGCCAGCAAACGGGCGGGGACTGAAGCTTTCTTT. As protein: CASKRAGTEAFF.

As regards this clone: This CDR3 is also generated by other DNA sequences in the sample. The rearrangement links TRBV6-4 to TRBJ2-2; D is unclear. Germline CDR1 is MRHNA and CDR2 is SNTAGT. V lost 3 bases and J 1 base, leaving 3 bases between the germline ends. This CDR3 contains 13 residues. CDR3 nucleotide sequence: TGTGCCAGCAGTGAGGGGAACACCGGGGAGCTGTTTTTT. It is translated as CASSEGNTGELFF.

The chain uses TRBV6-1 and TRBJ1-6, with 9 positions matching TRBD1. The V and J ends lost 0 bases and 9 bases, in that order; junction bases with no gene match: 3. The CDR3 extends over 15 amino acids. Germline CDR1 MNHNS, CDR2 SASEGT. CDR3 sequence: CASSEAGTGISPLHF. Written as DNA, the CDR3 is TGTGCCAGCAGTGAAGCCGGGACAGGGATTTCACCCCTCCACTTT.

This sequence joins TRBV25-1 and TRBJ2-3; D unresolved. The CDR3 is made up of 15 amino acids. The germline V gene has CDR1 MGHDK and CDR2 SYGVNS. Trimming removed 3 bases from V and 2 bases from J, with 12 bases in between. The CDR3 sequence is CASSDNKPHTDTQYF. The CDR3 nucleotides are TGTGCCAGCAGTGATAACAAACCGCACACAGATACGCAGTATTTT.

The table lists this clone with a few counts. V usage is TRBV7-9 and J usage is TRBJ1-5; D possibly corresponds to TRBD1 (5 bases). V lost 5 bases, J lost 0 bases, and 14 bases lay in between. Looked up from germline, CDR1 is SEHNR and CDR2 is FQNEAQ (reference sequence). The CDR3 is made up of 16 amino acids. For the CDR3, the DNA is TGTGCCAGCAGCCGCTCTGACAGTGATAGCAATCAGCCCCAGCATTTT. This gives the protein CASSRSDSDSNQPQHF.

V usage is TRBV11-2 and J usage is TRBJ2-3; D uncertain. Trimming stripped 0 bases from V and 8 bases from J, with 12 bases between. Germline assignment: CDR1 SGHAT and CDR2 FQNNGV. The CDR3 has 14 amino acids. The CDR3 coding sequence is TGTGCCAGCAGCTTAGAACTGGAAATCAGTACGCAGTATTTT. It is translated as CASSLELEISTQYF. Full variable domain (missing parts from reference TRBV11-2 and TRBJ2-3): EAGVAQSPRYKIIEKRQSVAFWCNPISGHATLYWYQQILGQGPKLLIQFQNNGVVDDSQLPKDRFSAERLKGVDSTLKIQPAKLEDSAVYLCASSLELEISTQYFGPGTRLTVL.

V gene TRBV28 combines with J gene TRBJ1-2, with a weak D call TRBD1 (6 bases). CDR3 length equals 12 residues. Trimming cost V 2 bases and J 7 bases, with 8 bases left between them. Per germline, CDR1 MDHEN and CDR2 SYDVKM. Written as DNA, the CDR3 is TGTGCCAGCAGTTTACGGGGGGCTGGCTACACCTTC. Translated: CASSLRGAGYTF.

This chain uses TRBV4-3 with TRBJ2-3; 11 positions match TRBD2. V was pared by 2 bases and J by 3 bases, with 4 bases of the junction left unmatched. Germline V gives CDR1 LGHNA, CDR2 YSLEER. The CDR3 is 16 residues long. CDR3 nucleotides: TGCGCCAGCAGCCAACAACTAGCGGGAGTAACAGATACGCAGTATTTT. This translates into CASSQQLAGVTDTQYF.

The chain has TRBV21-1 and TRBJ2-7. TRBV21-1 is a known pseudogene. The CDR3 spans 14 residues. The CDR3: CASPEGRNLYEQYF. The CDR3 coding sequence is TGTGCCAGCCCAGAGGGGCGGAACCTCTACGAGCAGTACTTC.